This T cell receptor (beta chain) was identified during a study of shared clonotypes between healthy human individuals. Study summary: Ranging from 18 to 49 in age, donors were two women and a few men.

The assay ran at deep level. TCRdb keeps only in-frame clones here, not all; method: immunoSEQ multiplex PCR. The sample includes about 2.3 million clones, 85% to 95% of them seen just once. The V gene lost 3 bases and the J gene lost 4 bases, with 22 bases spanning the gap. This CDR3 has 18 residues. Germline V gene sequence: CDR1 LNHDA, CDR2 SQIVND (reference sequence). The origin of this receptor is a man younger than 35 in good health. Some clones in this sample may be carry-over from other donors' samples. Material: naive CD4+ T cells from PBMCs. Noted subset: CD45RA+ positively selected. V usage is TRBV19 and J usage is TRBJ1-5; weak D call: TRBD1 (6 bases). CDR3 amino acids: CASSIPIRGAGGNQPQHF. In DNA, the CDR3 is TGTGCCAGTAGTATCCCGATCCGGGGGGCTGGTGGAAATCAGCCCCAGCATTTT.